The source of this T cell receptor (beta chain) is a study of regulatory T cells in long-lasting Graves disease. This clonotype was detected many times. This CDR3 contains 13 residues. The germline CDR1 and CDR2 sequences are MNHEY and SMNVEV (reference sequence). V was clipped by 3 bases and J by 8 bases, with 8 bases between them. According to the study, TCR beta libraries were built with iRepertoire HTBI primers and CDR3-region Arm-PCR. TCRdb processed the multiplex PCR reads anew with MiXCR; each CDR3 protein has one entry. Here the sample spans some 370,000 distinct CDR3 sequences, about a fifth being singletons. Indicated time point: persistent/refractory GD, antithyroid drugs over 5 years with positive TRAb. RNA extracted from PBMCs served as the sequencing template. Per American Thyroid Association guidelines, Graves' disease was diagnosed.

The sequence came from a female donor with Graves disease. The V gene is TRBV27, the J gene TRBJ1-6, with a possible D match to TRBD1 (6 bases). The specimen was peripheral blood mononuclear cells (PBMCs), collected when the disease was refractory, from a patient treated with antithyroid drugs. The CDR3 sequence: CASSFRGDSPLHF. CDR3 in DNA: TGTGCCAGCAGTTTCAGGGGTGATTCACCCCTCCACTTT.